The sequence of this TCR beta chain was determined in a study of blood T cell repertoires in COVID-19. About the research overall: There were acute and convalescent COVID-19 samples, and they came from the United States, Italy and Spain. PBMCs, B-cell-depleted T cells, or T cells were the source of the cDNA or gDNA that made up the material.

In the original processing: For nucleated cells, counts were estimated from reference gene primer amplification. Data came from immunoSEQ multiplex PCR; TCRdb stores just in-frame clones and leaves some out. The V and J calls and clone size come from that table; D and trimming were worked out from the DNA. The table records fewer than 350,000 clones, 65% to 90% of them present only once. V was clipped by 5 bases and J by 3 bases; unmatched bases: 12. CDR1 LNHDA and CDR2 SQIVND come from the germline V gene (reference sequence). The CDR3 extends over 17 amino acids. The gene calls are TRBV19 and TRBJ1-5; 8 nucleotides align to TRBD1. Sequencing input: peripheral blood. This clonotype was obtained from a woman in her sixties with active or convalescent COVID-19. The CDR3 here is CASSSNPGTGVNQPQHF. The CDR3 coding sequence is TGTGCCAGTAGTTCAAATCCCGGGACAGGAGTCAATCAGCCCCAGCATTTT.